These 14 T cell receptor beta chains were all obtained from the same sample, sequenced in a study of T cell responses to AZD1222 COVID-19 vaccine. Clones were read by immunoSEQ multiplex PCR, and TCRdb kept only the in-frame ones, dropping some. The sample records hundreds of thousands of clones, about 94% being singletons. The specimen comprised peripheral blood, sampled 28 days after the second AZD1222 dose. The receptor set was obtained from an adult who received the AZD1222 COVID-19 vaccine.

The chain uses TRBV3-1 (or the pseudogene TRBV3-2) and TRBJ1-3; D remains ambiguous. Germline values: CDR1 LGHDT, CDR2 YNNKEL (reference sequence). This CDR3 is built from 16 residues. V was trimmed by 1 base and J by 5 bases, leaving 15 bases between them. CDR3 residues: CASSQATRMDRNTIYF. The CDR3 region has the DNA TGTGCCAGCAGCCAAGCTACCCGTATGGACCGAAACACCATATATTTT.

This clone appeared once. The V gene is TRBV5-1, the J gene TRBJ1-4, with D unresolved. The CDR3 consists of 15 residues. Germline V gene data show CDR1 as SGHRS and CDR2 as YFSETQ. V was trimmed by 4 bases and J by 8 bases, leaving 18 bases between them. The CDR3 DNA reads TGCGCCAGCAGCAAAGACCACGGTCTCGGCGAAAAACTGTTTTTT. Translation gives CASSKDHGLGEKLFF.

The chain employs TRBV3-1 (or the pseudogene TRBV3-2) and TRBJ1-2, with D maybe TRBD1 (5 bases). CDR3 length: 16 residues. Germline loops: CDR1 LGHDT, CDR2 YNNKEL (reference sequence). Trimming stripped 2 bases from V and 4 bases from J, with 17 bases between. CDR3 nucleotide sequence: TGTGCCAGCAGCCAAAGACCAGGACTGGGGCCCTATGGCTACACCTTC. Protein product: CASSQRPGLGPYGYTF.

This chain links TRBV3-1 (or the pseudogene TRBV3-2) with TRBJ2-1, with 9 bases fitting TRBD1. This CDR3 contains 15 residues. Germline lookup yields CDR1 LGHDT and CDR2 YNNKEL (reference sequence). V gave up 4 bases and J gave up 5 bases; unmatched junction bases: 6. The CDR3 DNA sequence: TGTGCCAGCAGCCTCGGGACAGGGTCGAACAATGAGCAGTTCTTC. Translating it yields CASSLGTGSNNEQFF.

The chain couples TRBV7-2 to TRBJ1-2, with a possible D match to TRBD1 (6 bases). The germline V gene encodes CDR1 SGHTA and CDR2 FQGNSA. V shed 5 bases and J shed 6 bases, with 19 bases lying between them. The CDR3 is made up of 15 amino acids. CDR3: CASSGERQGTHGYTF. CDR3 in DNA: TGTGCCAGCAGCGGCGAGCGGCAGGGGACCCATGGCTACACCTTC. The variable domain in full, completed from reference TRBV7-2 and TRBJ1-2, reads GAGVSQSPSNKVTEKGKDVELRCDPISGHTALYWYRQSLGQGLEFLIYFQGNSAPDKSGLPSDRFSAERTGGSVSTLTIQRTQQEDSAVYLCASSGERQGTHGYTFGSGTRLTVV.

The V call is TRBV19, the J call TRBJ1-4, with D maybe TRBD1 (6 bases). The CDR3 runs 13 residues. Trimming cost V 6 bases and J 8 bases, with 13 bases left between them. The germline V gene encodes CDR1 LNHDA and CDR2 SQIVND (reference sequence). The CDR3 sequence is CASRRDMGEKLFF. The DNA for the CDR3 is TGTGCCAGTAGACGGGACATGGGGGAAAAACTGTTTTTT.

This chain's CDR3 is CASSPNWGGSGNEQFF. The CDR3 nucleotides read TGTGCCAGCAGCCCCAATTGGGGGGGGAGCGGGAATGAGCAGTTCTTC. The chain carries TRBV7-9 and TRBJ2-1; 7 nucleotides match TRBD2. CDR3 length: 16 residues. CDR1 is SEHNR, CDR2 FQNEAQ, per germline (reference sequence). The V and J ends lost 5 bases and 7 bases, in that order; junction bases with no gene match: 14.

The chain has TRBV7-9 and TRBJ1-2; D unresolved. This CDR3 is built from 12 residues. V was cut by 5 bases and J by 7 bases, with 11 bases left in between. Germline CDR1 and CDR2: SEHNR and FQNEAQ (reference sequence). The CDR3 nucleotides are TGTGCCAGCAGCCCAAGGAAAGGTGGCTACACCTTC. This codes for CASSPRKGGYTF.

V is TRBV7-8 and J is TRBJ2-1; D possibly corresponds to TRBD2 (5 bases). V lost 6 bases and J lost 6, with 12 bases in between. CDR3 length: 13 amino acids. CDR1 and CDR2 from the germline V gene are SGHVS and FQNEAQ. CDR3 coding DNA: TGTGCCAGCAGTACTAGGGCCGTCAATGAGCAGTTCTTC. Residues: CASSTRAVNEQFF.

The chain joins TRBV18 to TRBJ1-2; 8 nucleotides match TRBD1. Losses at the gene ends were 6 bases for V and 7 bases for J; bases not matched to a gene: 7. Germline V CDR1 and CDR2: KGHSH, LQKENI. The CDR3 extends over 13 amino acids. CDR3 nucleotides: TGTGCCAGCTCGCCTACGACAGGGGTTGGCTACACCTTC. Its protein product is CASSPTTGVGYTF.

This sequence joins TRBV29-1 and TRBJ2-2; tentatively, D is TRBD1 (5 bases). Trimming removed 1 base from V and 3 bases from J, with 9 bases in between. The CDR3 extends over 14 amino acids. Germline-derived CDR1 and CDR2 are SQVTM and ANQGSEA. The CDR3 protein is CSVEGQGHTGELFF. The CDR3 coding sequence is TGCAGCGTTGAAGGCCAGGGCCACACCGGGGAGCTGTTTTTT.

The chain carries TRBV3-1 (or the pseudogene TRBV3-2) and TRBJ2-7; D possibly corresponds to TRBD1 (6 bases). Germline CDR1 and CDR2: LGHDT and YNNKEL (reference sequence). The CDR3 contains 13 residues. With 3 bases removed from V and 2 bases from J, the gap between germline ends came to 8 bases. The CDR3 protein is CASSHRDTYEQYF. The DNA of the CDR3 is TGTGCCAGCAGCCACCGGGACACCTACGAGCAGTACTTC.

The rearrangement joins TRBV28 to TRBJ1-1; maybe TRBD1 (6 bases). This CDR3 is built from 14 residues. V dropped 3 bases and J dropped 4 bases, with 12 bases sitting between them. Germline lookup yields CDR1 MDHEN and CDR2 SYDVKM. The CDR3 sequence: CASSLGGLGTEAFF. For the CDR3, the DNA is TGTGCCAGCAGTTTGGGGGGCTTGGGCACTGAAGCTTTCTTT.

The V gene is TRBV11-3, the J gene TRBJ2-2; perhaps D is TRBD1 or TRBD2 (5 bases each). The germline gives CDR1 SGHNT, CDR2 YENEEA. Trimming took off 5 bases at V and 7 bases at J, with 11 bases between the two ends. The CDR3 is 13 amino acids. Written as DNA, the CDR3 is TGTGCCAGCAGCGACCGGGGCGGCGGGGAGCTGTTTTTT. Protein product: CASSDRGGGELFF.